Here is one TCR beta chain with its context. This sample was included in a study of blood T cell repertoires in COVID-19. Study-level background: Donors in the United States, Italy and Spain gave samples during acute or convalescent COVID-19.

V lost 3 bases, J lost 4 bases, and 4 bases stayed unmatched. Germline V lookup: CDR1 LGHNT, CDR2 FRNRAP. The CDR3 has 17 amino acids. Original processing methods: From reference gene primer amplification, estimates of nucleated cell counts were derived. Assay used: immunoSEQ multiplex PCR; TCRdb lists only in-frame clones, some missing. The D gene and trimming were derived from the DNA, and the V and J assignments and clone size from that table. The sample lists hundreds of thousands of clones, 85% to 90% occurring once. Material: peripheral blood. The chain recombines TRBV12-5 with TRBJ2-3; 16 bases agree with TRBD2. The origin of this receptor is a man aged 35 to 55 with acute or convalescent COVID-19. The DNA of the CDR3 is TGTGCTAGTGGTTTAGGGACTAGCGGGGGGGTTGCAGATACGCAGTATTTT. The encoded protein is CASGLGTSGGVADTQYF.